Given below is one TCR beta chain in context. The data derive from a study of blood T cell repertoires in COVID-19. Overall study context: Italy, Spain and the United States were the sources of the convalescent and acute COVID-19 samples.

V was cut by 0 bases and J by 1 base, with 9 bases left in between. The CDR3 sequence is 15 residues long. The germline V gene encodes CDR1 SGHNT and CDR2 YENEEA. Only in-frame clones appear in the TCRdb table, and some are missing; sequencing was by immunoSEQ multiplex PCR. The profile shows hundreds of thousands of clones, 65% to 90% of them singletons. Specimen: peripheral blood. The chain employs TRBV11-3 and TRBJ1-1; possible D gene TRBD1, 5 bases. The clonotype comes from a man aged 50-60 years with active or convalescent COVID-19. The CDR3 coding sequence is TGTGCCAGCAGCTTAGACGGACATACGAACACTGAAGCTTTCTTT. As protein: CASSLDGHTNTEAFF.